This entry features one T cell receptor (beta chain) sequence. What this receptor recognizes is not known. Per-nucleotide qualities are absent, and no much larger clonotype sits a single base away. The CDR3 contains 16 residues, cysteine and phenylalanine counted. The entry retains the CDR3 DNA only, 48 bases that are in frame from base 1. Sequences MGHRA (CDR1) and YSYEKL (CDR2) are obtained from the germline V gene. Deletion took 4 bases off V and 4 bases off J, with a span of 16 bases between the germline ends. These data are taken from a study of patients and donors after allogeneic stem cell transplantation (dated by TCRdb to the early 2020s). The library was obtained by RT-PCR. Sequenced using a NextSeq 550. Through fastp at Q25 and MiXCR, TCRdb rebuilt clones from the public reads, retaining in-frame beta chains. Each CDR3 protein appears once, grouped with its most common genes and DNA. The table for this sample lists about 200,000 distinct CDR3 sequences; about 38% of them were counted only once. The ten largest clones capture roughly 10% of the sample.

The chain employs TRBV4-1 and TRBJ2-2; the D gene cannot be resolved reliably. The TCR comes from a human donor who was either an allogeneic HSCT recipient or a stem cell or donor lymphocyte infusion donor (not recorded which). It is not recorded whose cells these are; they may come from a transplant donor. Sequenced sample: blood, either unsorted or a sorted T cell fraction (not recorded which). The DNA sequence follows: TGCGCCAGCAGCCTACCCCCACGGGTGGGCACCGGGGAGCTGTTTTTT. Its protein is CASSLPPRVGTGELFF.